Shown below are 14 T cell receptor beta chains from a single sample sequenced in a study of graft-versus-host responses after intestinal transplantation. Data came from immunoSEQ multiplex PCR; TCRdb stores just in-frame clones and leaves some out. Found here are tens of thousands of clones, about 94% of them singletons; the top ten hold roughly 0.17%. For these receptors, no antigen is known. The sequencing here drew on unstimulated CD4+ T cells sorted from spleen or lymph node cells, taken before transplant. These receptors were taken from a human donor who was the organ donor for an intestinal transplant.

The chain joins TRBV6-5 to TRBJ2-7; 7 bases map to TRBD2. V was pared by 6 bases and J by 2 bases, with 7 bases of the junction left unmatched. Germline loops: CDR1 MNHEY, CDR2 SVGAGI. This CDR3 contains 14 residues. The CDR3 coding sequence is TGTGCCAGCAGGCAACAACTAGCGACCTACGAGCAGTACTTC. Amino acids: CASRQQLATYEQYF.

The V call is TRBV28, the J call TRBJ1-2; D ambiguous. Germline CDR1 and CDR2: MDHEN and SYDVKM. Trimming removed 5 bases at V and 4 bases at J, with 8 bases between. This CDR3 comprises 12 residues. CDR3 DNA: TGTGCCAGCAGTGACCCGGGCTATGGCTACACCTTC. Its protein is CASSDPGYGYTF.

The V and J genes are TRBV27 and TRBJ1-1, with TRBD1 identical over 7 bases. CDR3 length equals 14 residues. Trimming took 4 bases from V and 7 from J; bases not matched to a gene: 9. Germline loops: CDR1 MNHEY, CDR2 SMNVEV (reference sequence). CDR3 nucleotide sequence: TGTGCCAGCAGTTCACAAAGGACAGGCTTTGAAGCTTTCTTT. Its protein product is CASSSQRTGFEAFF.

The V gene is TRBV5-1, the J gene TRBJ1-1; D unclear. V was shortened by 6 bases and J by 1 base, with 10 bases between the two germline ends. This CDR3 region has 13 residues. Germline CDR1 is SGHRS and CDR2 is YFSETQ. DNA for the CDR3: TGCGCCAGCATGGGGTCCGAGAACACTGAAGCTTTCTTT. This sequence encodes CASMGSENTEAFF.

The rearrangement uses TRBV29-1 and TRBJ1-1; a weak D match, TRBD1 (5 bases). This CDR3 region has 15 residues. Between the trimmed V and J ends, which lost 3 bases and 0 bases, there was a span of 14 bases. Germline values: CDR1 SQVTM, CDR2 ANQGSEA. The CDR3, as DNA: TGCAGCGTTGAGATATTGGGCAGGGTGAACACTGAAGCTTTCTTT. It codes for CSVEILGRVNTEAFF.

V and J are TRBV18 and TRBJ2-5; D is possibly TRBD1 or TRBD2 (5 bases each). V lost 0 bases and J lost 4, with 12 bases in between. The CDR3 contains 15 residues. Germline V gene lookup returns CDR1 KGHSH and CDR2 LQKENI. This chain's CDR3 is CASSPPSGARETQYF. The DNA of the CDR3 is TGTGCCAGCTCACCACCATCCGGGGCCAGAGAGACCCAGTACTTC.

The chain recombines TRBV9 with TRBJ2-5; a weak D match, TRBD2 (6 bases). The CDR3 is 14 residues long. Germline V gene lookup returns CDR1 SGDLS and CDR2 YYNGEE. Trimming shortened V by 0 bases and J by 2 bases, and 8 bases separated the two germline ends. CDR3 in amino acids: CASSVGRGQETQYF. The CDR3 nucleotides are TGTGCCAGCAGCGTAGGCCGGGGGCAAGAGACCCAGTACTTC. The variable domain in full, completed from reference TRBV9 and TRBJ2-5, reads DSGVTQTPKHLITATGQRVTLRCSPRSGDLSVYWYQQSLDQGLQFLIQYYNGEERAKGNILERFSAQQFPDLHSELNLSSLELGDSALYFCASSVGRGQETQYFGPGTRLLVL.

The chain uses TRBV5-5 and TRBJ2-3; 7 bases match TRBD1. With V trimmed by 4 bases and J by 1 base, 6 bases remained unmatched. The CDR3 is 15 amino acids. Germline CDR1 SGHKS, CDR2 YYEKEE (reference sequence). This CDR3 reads CASSIRDSRTDTQYF. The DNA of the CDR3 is TGTGCCAGCAGCATACGGGACAGCCGCACAGATACGCAGTATTTT.

The CDR3 protein is CASSQVNRQQRPGQGDFYGYTF. CDR3 in DNA: TGCGCCAGCAGCCAAGTTAACCGGCAGCAGCGACCGGGACAGGGGGATTTCTATGGCTACACCTTC. This sequence joins TRBV4-1 and TRBJ1-2; 11 bases fit TRBD1. Per the germline V gene, CDR1 is MGHRA and CDR2 is YSYEKL. The CDR3 is 22 amino acids. V was clipped by 1 base and J by 4 bases; unmatched bases: 23.

The CDR3 DNA reads as TGTGCCAGCAGCTTACGAAGCGGGGAGAACACCGGGGAGCTGTTTTTT. It encodes CASSLRSGENTGELFF. This chain links TRBV7-6 with TRBJ2-2, with TRBD2 matching over 7 bases. J gave up 1 base and V 2 bases, and 4 bases lay outside the gene matches. The V gene's germline CDR1 is SGHVS and CDR2 FNYEAQ. This CDR3 comprises 16 residues.

CDR3 bases: TGTGCCAGCAGCTTAGGAGGGATTAGCACTGAAGCTTTCTTT. This encodes CASSLGGISTEAFF. V gene TRBV7-3 combines with J gene TRBJ1-1; no clear D gene. The CDR3 covers 14 residues. Germline V gene data show CDR1 as SGHTA and CDR2 as FQGTGA. Trimming cost V 2 bases and J 4 bases, with 11 bases left between them.

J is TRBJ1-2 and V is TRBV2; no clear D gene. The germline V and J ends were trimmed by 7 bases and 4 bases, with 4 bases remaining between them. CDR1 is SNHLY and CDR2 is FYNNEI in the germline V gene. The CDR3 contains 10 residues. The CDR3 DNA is TGTGCCAGCACCAGCTATGGCTACACCTTC. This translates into CASTSYGYTF.

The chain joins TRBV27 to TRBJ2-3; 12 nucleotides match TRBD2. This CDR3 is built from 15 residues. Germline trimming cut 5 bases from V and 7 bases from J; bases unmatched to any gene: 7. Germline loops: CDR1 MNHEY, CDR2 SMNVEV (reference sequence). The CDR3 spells CASSSRTSGENTQYF. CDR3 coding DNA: TGTGCCAGCAGTAGCCGGACTAGCGGGGAAAATACGCAGTATTTT.

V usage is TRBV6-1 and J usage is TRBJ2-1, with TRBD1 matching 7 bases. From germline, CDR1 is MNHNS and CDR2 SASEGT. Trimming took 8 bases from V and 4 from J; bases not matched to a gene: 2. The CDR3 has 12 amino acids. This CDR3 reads CASWDSYNEQFF. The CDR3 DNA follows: TGTGCCAGCTGGGACAGTTACAATGAGCAGTTCTTC.